Listed here are 13 T cell receptor beta chains from one sample, sequenced in a study of Ad26.COV2.S vaccination and SARS-CoV-2 variants. The table came from immunoSEQ multiplex PCR; TCRdb's copy has only in-frame clones and leaves some out. The sample has 350,000 to 450,000 clones; about four fifths are singletons. Treatment specified: 15 to 20 received Ad26.COV2.S at low or high dose, single or two shots; a few received placebo; per-sample allocation not given. Day 63 after the first injection of vaccine or placebo was the sampling time. Specimen: peripheral blood, collected in a trial of Ad26.COV2.S vaccine versus placebo. The receptor set was obtained from a person between 18 and 59 years old who received the Ad26.COV2.S COVID-19 vaccine or a placebo.

The chain recombines TRBV30 with TRBJ1-4; perhaps TRBD1 as D (5 bases). Germline CDR1 GTSNPN, CDR2 SVGIG (reference sequence). The ends were cut back, 7 bases at V and 5 bases at J, with 20 bases in the middle. This CDR3 has 15 residues. The CDR3, as DNA: TGTGCCTTCATGAGGCGGGACCGATTAAATGAAAAACTGTTTTTT. Residues: CAFMRRDRLNEKLFF.

This chain connects TRBV30 to TRBJ2-1; the match to TRBD2 covers 7 bases. CDR1 GTSNPN and CDR2 SVGIG come from the germline V gene (reference sequence). V lost 2 bases, J lost 8 bases, and 12 bases stayed unmatched. This CDR3 is 15 amino acids long. This chain's CDR3 is CAWSRGGGARDEQFF. The CDR3 DNA follows: TGTGCCTGGAGTAGGGGCGGGGGTGCTAGGGATGAGCAGTTCTTC.

The DNA for the CDR3 is TGCGCCAGCAGACTTGAGGACAGCACCGGGGAGCTGTTTTTT. Its translation is CASRLEDSTGELFF. This chain joins TRBV4-3 and TRBJ2-2, with a possible D match to TRBD1 (6 bases). The CDR3 totals 14 residues. Germline lookup yields CDR1 LGHNA and CDR2 YSLEER. Trimming removed 6 bases from V and 4 bases from J, with 12 bases in between.

The V and J genes are TRBV7-9 and TRBJ2-7; TRBD1 or TRBD2 may be the D gene (6 bases each). The ends were cut back, 5 bases at V and 3 bases at J, with 17 bases in the middle. CDR1 SEHNR and CDR2 FQNEAQ come from the germline V gene (reference sequence). The CDR3 extends over 15 amino acids. The CDR3 DNA follows: TGTGCCAGCAGCCCTCCCGGGGGCCTAAGCTACGAGCAGTACTTC. Encoded protein: CASSPPGGLSYEQYF.

The CDR3 sequence is CASSLVASGETQYF. CDR3 coding DNA: TGTGCCAGCAGCTTGGTGGCTAGCGGAGAGACCCAGTACTTC. This chain links TRBV5-6 with TRBJ2-5; 7 nucleotides agree with TRBD2. This CDR3 spans 14 amino acids. The germline V gene encodes CDR1 SGHDT and CDR2 YYEEEE. Trimming cost V 0 bases and J 4 bases; bases outside gene matches: 3.

The chain links TRBV11-2 to TRBJ1-3; D is perhaps TRBD1 (6 bases). Germline loops: CDR1 SGHAT, CDR2 FQNNGV. Between the trimmed V and J ends, which lost 6 bases and 0 bases, there was a span of 18 bases. The CDR3 is 17 residues long. CDR3 in amino acids: CASRRTGQSFSGNTIYF. CDR3 DNA: TGTGCCAGCAGGAGGACTGGACAGTCCTTCTCTGGAAACACCATATATTTT.

The gene calls are TRBV5-1 and TRBJ1-5; no clear D. The CDR3 extends over 14 amino acids. Germline-derived CDR1 and CDR2 are SGHRS and YFSETQ. The V and J ends lost 0 bases and 5 bases respectively, with 9 bases between them. CDR3 loop: CASSLGGVDQPQHF. The CDR3 DNA reads as TGCGCCAGCAGCTTGGGTGGGGTGGATCAGCCCCAGCATTTT.

This clone was observed a few times. The chain uses TRBV15 and TRBJ2-5, with D hard to call. The CDR3 is 13 amino acids. Trimming removed 0 bases from V and 5 bases from J, with 7 bases in between. The germline gives CDR1 LNHNV, CDR2 YYDKDF (reference sequence). The CDR3: CATSRDVGETQYF. CDR3 DNA: TGTGCCACCAGCAGAGATGTGGGCGAGACCCAGTACTTC. The whole variable domain, filled in from reference TRBV15 and TRBJ2-5, reads DAMVIQNPRYQVTQFGKPVTLSCSQTLNHNVMYWYQQKSSQAPKLLFHYYDKDFNNEADTPDNFQSRRPNTSFCFLDIRSPGLGDTAMYLCATSRDVGETQYFGPGTRLLVL.

The CDR3 coding sequence is TGTGCCAGCAGCTTACTACAGGGGGGTTCACCCCTCCACTTT. This translates into CASSLLQGGSPLHF. V and J are TRBV7-3 and TRBJ1-6, with TRBD1 matching over 8 bases. V dropped 2 bases and J dropped 9; count of bases not matched to a gene: 3. CDR1 is SGHTA, CDR2 FQGTGA, per germline. The CDR3 has 14 residues.

The rearrangement joins TRBV6-5 to TRBJ2-2; 8 bases match TRBD2. Trimming at V came to 7 bases and at J to 8 bases, leaving 12 bases not matched to a gene. The germline CDR1 and CDR2 sequences are MNHEY and SVGAGI. CDR3 length: 15 amino acids. CDR3 sequence reads: CASMRREAGVGELFF. In DNA, the CDR3 is TGTGCCAGCATGAGGCGGGAGGCGGGTGTGGGGGAGCTGTTTTTT.

This clone has just one count. The chain is built from TRBV21-1 and TRBJ2-7; the table's D call TRBD1 went unverified against the DNA. TRBV21-1 is a pseudogene locus. The CDR3 contains 14 residues. The CDR3, as DNA: TGTGCCAGCAGCACTAGGGGCGAATTCTACGAGCAGTACTTC. Translation gives CASSTRGEFYEQYF.

The chain is built from TRBV11-2 and TRBJ2-1; D not certain. This CDR3 contains 12 residues. CDR1 and CDR2 from the germline V gene are SGHAT and FQNNGV. V lost 2 bases and J 9 bases, leaving 8 bases between the germline ends. CDR3 sequence: CASSLNEAEQFF. The CDR3 DNA reads TGTGCCAGCAGCTTAAACGAAGCTGAGCAGTTCTTC.

The chain combines TRBV28 with TRBJ1-6, with 11 bases fitting TRBD1. The CDR3 has 15 amino acids. The V gene's germline CDR1 is MDHEN and CDR2 SYDVKM. V gave up 4 bases and J gave up 10 bases; unmatched junction bases: 6. The CDR3 DNA sequence: TGTGCCAGCAGTTCCATTTGGACAGGGGGCTCACCCCTCCACTTT. Translating gives CASSSIWTGGSPLHF.